This note documents a single TCR beta chain sequence. This record comes from a study of Tregs in tolerant kidney transplant recipients. The germline V gene has CDR1 GTSNPN and CDR2 SVGIG (reference sequence). This CDR3 contains 11 residues. The V gene lost 6 bases and the J gene lost 8 bases, with 11 bases spanning the gap. Here immunoSEQ multiplex PCR was the method, and the copy in TCRdb shows in-frame clones only, minus some. The sample consists of some 4,000 clones, roughly 85% of them appearing once. This clonotype was obtained from a human donor who received a combined kidney and bone marrow transplant. The sample consisted of Tregs from blood, taken before the transplant. This sequence joins TRBV30 and TRBJ2-4; TRBD2 is a possible D gene (5 bases). DNA of the CDR3: TGTGCCTGCCTAGGGAGTGACATTCAGTACTTC. It codes for CACLGSDIQYF.